The rows below give T cell receptor beta chains drawn from one sample of a study of blood T cells in healthy people across ages. TCRdb re-called the 5' RACE reads with MiXCR, one entry per CDR3 protein. Of about 1.8 million distinct CDR3 sequences detected, around 48% appear once; the ten largest clones hold less than 2.5%. The sample was blood. The source is a woman aged 40 to 49 in good health. Both conserved end residues are part of each CDR3. A D gene is named only where the DNA matches it firmly. The size field is filled for only some rows; it gives once, few, many or a size class.

TRBV13,NA,NA,14,TRBJ2-3,CASSVRLTTDTQYF,TGTGCCAGCAGCGTCCGCTTAACCACAGATACGCAGTATTTT
TRBV7-2,NA,once,14,TRBJ1-1,CASSLVGESTEAFF,TGTGCCAGCAGCTTAGTGGGGGAGAGCACTGAAGCTTTCTTT
TRBV2,NA,NA,12,TRBJ2-1,CASSEDRVEQFF,TGTGCCAGCAGTGAAGACAGGGTTGAGCAGTTCTTC
TRBV5-6,TRBD1,once,16,TRBJ2-1,CASSSWRDRAYNEQFF,TGTGCCAGCAGCTCCTGGAGGGACAGGGCCTACAATGAGCAGTTCTTC
TRBV7-2,NA,many,12,TRBJ2-7,CASSTDSYEQYF,TGTGCCAGCAGCACGGACAGCTACGAGCAGTACTTC
TRBV4-3,NA,NA,16,TRBJ1-2,CASSQEGEERVYGYTF,TGCGCCAGCAGCCAAGAAGGGGAAGAGAGGGTATATGGCTACACCTTC
TRBV6-2/TRBV6-3,TRBD1,few,16,TRBJ2-4,CASSFTGVGAKNIQYF,TGTGCCAGCAGTTTCACAGGGGTGGGAGCCAAAAACATTCAGTACTTC
TRBV5-1,TRBD2,NA,15,TRBJ2-1,CASSFEGLGSSEQFF,TGCGCCAGCAGCTTTGAGGGACTAGGGTCGTCGGAGCAGTTCTTC
TRBV24-1,TRBD1,NA,12,TRBJ1-1,CATKRTGFQAFF,TGTGCCACCAAGCGGACAGGGTTTCAAGCTTTCTTT
TRBV13,TRBD1,few,14,TRBJ2-3,CASSFTGAEDTQYF,TGTGCCAGCAGCTTTACAGGGGCTGAGGATACGCAGTATTTT
TRBV10-2,NA,NA,15,TRBJ2-1,CASRKGLDWANEQFF,TGCGCCAGCAGAAAGGGGCTCGATTGGGCTAATGAGCAGTTCTTC
TRBV5-1,TRBD2,NA,13,TRBJ2-5,CASKAGAQETQYF,TGCGCCAGCAAAGCGGGGGCCCAAGAGACCCAGTACTTC
TRBV15,NA,NA,14,TRBJ2-7,CATSRGGRSDEQYF,TGTGCCACCAGCAGGGGGGGCAGATCGGACGAGCAGTACTTC
TRBV7-7,NA,NA,13,TRBJ2-3,CASSPMRADTQYF,TGTGCTAGCAGCCCTATGAGGGCAGATACGCAGTATTTT
TRBV28,NA,few,14,TRBJ2-4,CASARADHGNIQYF,TGTGCCAGCGCAAGGGCGGACCATGGGAACATTCAGTACTTC
TRBV6-1,NA,NA,15,TRBJ2-1,CASSDIRVHYNEQFF,TGTGCCAGCAGTGATATAAGGGTCCATTACAATGAGCAGTTCTTC
TRBV11-2,TRBD2,NA,21,TRBJ2-7,CASSLIFLGTSSPRSSYEQYF,TGTGCCAGCAGCTTAATTTTTTTAGGGACTAGTTCCCCCCGGAGCTCCTACGAGCAGTACTTC
TRBV6-5,NA,NA,12,TRBJ1-1,CASIHRDAGAFF,TGTGCCAGCATCCACAGGGATGCCGGCGCTTTCTTT
TRBV11-2,NA,NA,17,TRBJ2-3,CASSFPGPKGGTDTQYF,TGTGCCAGCAGCTTCCCGGGGCCCAAGGGAGGCACAGATACGCAGTATTTT
TRBV7-9,NA,NA,15,TRBJ1-1,CASSLAETSNTEAFF,TGTGCCAGCAGCTTAGCGGAGACCTCGAACACTGAAGCTTTCTTT
TRBV6-5,NA,NA,15,TRBJ2-4,CATRHPGVAKNIQYF,TGTGCCACCCGACACCCAGGGGTAGCCAAAAACATTCAGTACTTC
TRBV4-2,TRBD2,few,17,TRBJ2-1,CASSQDRLAGGENEQFF,TGTGCCAGCAGCCAAGATAGGCTAGCGGGGGGGGAAAATGAGCAGTTCTTC
TRBV20-1,NA,once,13,TRBJ1-1,CSAGDRSNTEAFF,TGCAGTGCAGGAGACAGATCGAACACTGAAGCTTTCTTT
TRBV29-1,TRBD1,few,14,TRBJ2-1,CSVDRGSSYNEQFF,TGCAGCGTAGACAGGGGCTCATCCTACAATGAGCAGTTCTTC
TRBV20-1,NA,NA,13,TRBJ2-5,CSASKGGQETQYF,TGCAGTGCTAGTAAAGGTGGCCAAGAGACCCAGTACTTC
TRBV29-1,TRBD1,NA,16,TRBJ2-6,CSVSTGGAGGANVLTF,TGCAGCGTCTCGACAGGGGGCGCGGGCGGGGCCAACGTCCTGACTTTC
TRBV12-3/TRBV12-4,TRBD1,few,13,TRBJ2-7,CASTGQGSYEQYF,TGTGCCAGCACGGGACAGGGTTCCTACGAGCAGTACTTC
TRBV24-1,NA,few,16,TRBJ2-2,CATSDADRIGFGELFF,TGTGCCACCAGTGACGCAGACAGGATAGGTTTCGGGGAGCTGTTTTTT
TRBV15,NA,NA,17,TRBJ2-3,CATSLLTGTSTSDTQYF,TGTGCCACCAGCCTTCTCACGGGGACTTCAACCAGCGATACGCAGTATTTT
TRBV4-2,TRBD1,few,14,TRBJ2-7,CASSHRTGPNEQYF,TGTGCCAGCAGTCACAGGACAGGGCCAAACGAGCAGTACTTC
TRBV19,TRBD2,few,17,TRBJ2-5,CASSPLWDSGGWKTQYF,TGTGCCAGTAGCCCACTTTGGGATAGCGGGGGTTGGAAGACCCAGTACTTC
TRBV11-2,TRBD2,few,14,TRBJ2-1,CASRGLAGSHEQFF,TGTGCCAGCAGGGGACTAGCGGGGTCCCATGAGCAGTTCTTC
TRBV3-1,NA,NA,14,TRBJ2-7,CASSYPTVSYEQYF,TGTGCCAGCAGCTACCCGACTGTTTCCTACGAGCAGTACTTC
TRBV6-2/TRBV6-3,NA,few,13,TRBJ2-3,CASSYNWEDTQYF,TGTGCCAGCAGTTACAATTGGGAAGATACGCAGTATTTT
TRBV7-2,NA,few,13,TRBJ2-1,CASRRSLGVKQFF,TGTGCCAGCAGACGGAGCTTGGGGGTAAAGCAGTTCTTC
TRBV6-6,NA,NA,16,TRBJ2-3,CASSYSASDSTDTQYF,TGTGCCAGCAGTTACTCGGCGAGCGATAGCACAGATACGCAGTATTTT
TRBV9,NA,many,13,TRBJ2-5,CASSARYQETQYF,TGTGCCAGCAGTGCGAGGTACCAAGAGACCCAGTACTTC
TRBV6-6,NA,NA,12,TRBJ2-5,CASSGWEETQYF,TGTGCCAGCAGCGGATGGGAAGAGACCCAGTACTTC
TRBV6-5,NA,few,15,TRBJ2-6,CASTLGDSGANVLTF,TGTGCCAGCACTCTGGGGGACTCTGGGGCCAACGTCCTGACTTTC
TRBV6-2/TRBV6-3,NA,many,15,TRBJ2-7,CASSSRLQPAYEQYF,TGTGCCAGCAGTTCCAGGCTTCAGCCAGCCTACGAGCAGTACTTC
TRBV20-1,NA,NA,14,TRBJ2-3,CSAPFRGGTDTQYF,TGCAGTGCTCCCTTCCGGGGAGGCACAGATACGCAGTATTTT
TRBV20-1,TRBD1,NA,15,TRBJ1-2,CRAGRDRVRDYGYTF,TGCAGGGCCGGCCGGGACAGGGTTCGCGACTATGGCTACACCTTC
TRBV20-1,NA,NA,14,TRBJ2-7,CSAPQGGGRGEQYF,TGCAGTGCTCCCCAGGGGGGGGGAAGGGGCGAGCAGTACTTC
TRBV7-2,TRBD1,NA,13,TRBJ2-1,CASSFGTADEQFF,TGTGCCAGCAGCTTCGGGACAGCTGATGAGCAGTTCTTC
TRBV7-2,NA,few,16,TRBJ2-3,CASSLGLGIGTDTQYF,TGTGCCAGCAGCTTAGGCTTGGGGATTGGCACAGATACGCAGTATTTT
TRBV6-6,TRBD1,NA,16,TRBJ2-1,CASSLKSGTGGNEQFF,TGTGCCAGCAGTCTCAAATCCGGGACAGGGGGTAATGAGCAGTTCTTC
TRBV29-1,NA,few,10,TRBJ2-5,CSVGGPNQYF,TGCAGCGTCGGCGGACCCAACCAGTACTTC
TRBV12-3/TRBV12-4,NA,NA,16,TRBJ2-1,CASSPSFNRPYNEQFF,TGTGCCAGCAGTCCCAGTTTCAACAGACCCTACAATGAGCAGTTCTTC
TRBV28,NA,few,15,TRBJ2-7,CASSSRGLARYEQYF,TGTGCCAGCAGTTCCCGGGGGCTAGCGCGCTACGAGCAGTACTTC
TRBV20-1,TRBD1,few,15,TRBJ2-5,CSASDRDRGQETQYF,TGCAGTGCTAGTGACCGGGACAGGGGGCAAGAGACCCAGTACTTC
TRBV7-9,NA,few,15,TRBJ2-5,CASSVQGPFQETQYF,TGTGCCAGCAGCGTACAGGGACCGTTCCAAGAGACCCAGTACTTC
TRBV4-3,NA,NA,17,TRBJ1-2,CASSQALWTYDNYGYTF,TGCGCCAGCAGCCAGGCCCTGTGGACGTATGATAACTATGGCTACACCTTC
TRBV6-6,NA,NA,16,TRBJ2-7,CASSYDLIFSYNEQYF,TGTGCCAGCAGTTACGATCTGATCTTCTCCTACAACGAGCAGTACTTC
TRBV3-1,NA,NA,15,TRBJ2-1,CASSPFAQQGSEQFF,TGTGCCAGCAGTCCCTTCGCGCAGCAGGGCTCTGAGCAGTTCTTC